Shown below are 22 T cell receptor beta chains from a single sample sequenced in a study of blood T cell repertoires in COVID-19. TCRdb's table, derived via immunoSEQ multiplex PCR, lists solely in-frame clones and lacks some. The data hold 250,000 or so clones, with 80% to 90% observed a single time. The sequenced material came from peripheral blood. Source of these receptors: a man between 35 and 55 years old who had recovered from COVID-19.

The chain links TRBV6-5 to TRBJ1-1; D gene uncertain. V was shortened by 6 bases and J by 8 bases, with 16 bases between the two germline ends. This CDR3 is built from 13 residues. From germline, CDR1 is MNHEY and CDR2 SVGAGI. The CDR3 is CASSLLRGAEAFF. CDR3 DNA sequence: TGTGCCAGCAGCCTGCTTCGTGGTGCGGAAGCTTTCTTT.

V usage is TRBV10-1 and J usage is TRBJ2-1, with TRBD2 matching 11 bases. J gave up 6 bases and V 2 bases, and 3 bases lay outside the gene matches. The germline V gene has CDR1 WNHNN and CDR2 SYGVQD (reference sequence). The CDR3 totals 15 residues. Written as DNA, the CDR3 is TGCGCCAGCAGTGAGGGGCTAGCGGGAGGCAATGAGCAGTTCTTC. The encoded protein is CASSEGLAGGNEQFF.

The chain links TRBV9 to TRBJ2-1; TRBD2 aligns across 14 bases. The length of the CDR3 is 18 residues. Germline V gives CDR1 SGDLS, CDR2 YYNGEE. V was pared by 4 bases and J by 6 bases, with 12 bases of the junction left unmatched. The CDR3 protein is CASSPRLAGGTGANEQFF. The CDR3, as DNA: TGTGCCAGCAGCCCGCGACTAGCGGGAGGGACGGGGGCCAATGAGCAGTTCTTC.

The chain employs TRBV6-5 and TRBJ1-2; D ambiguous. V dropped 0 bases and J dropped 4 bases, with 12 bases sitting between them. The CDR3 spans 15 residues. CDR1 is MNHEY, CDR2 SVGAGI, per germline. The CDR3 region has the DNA TGTGCCAGCAGTTACTCGCGGGGTTGGAGCTATGGCTACACCTTC. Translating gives CASSYSRGWSYGYTF.

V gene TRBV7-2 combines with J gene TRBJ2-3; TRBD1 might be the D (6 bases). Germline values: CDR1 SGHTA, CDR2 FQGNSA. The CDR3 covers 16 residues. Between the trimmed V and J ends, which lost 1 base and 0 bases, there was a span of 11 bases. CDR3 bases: TGTGCCAGCAGCTTAGTGCTGGGGGCTAGCACAGATACGCAGTATTTT. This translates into CASSLVLGASTDTQYF.

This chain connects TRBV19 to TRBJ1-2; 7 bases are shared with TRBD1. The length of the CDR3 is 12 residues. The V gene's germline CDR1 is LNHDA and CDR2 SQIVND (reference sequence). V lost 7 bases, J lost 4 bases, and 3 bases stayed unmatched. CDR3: CASTGQVYGYTF. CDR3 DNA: TGTGCCAGTACCGGACAGGTCTATGGCTACACCTTC.

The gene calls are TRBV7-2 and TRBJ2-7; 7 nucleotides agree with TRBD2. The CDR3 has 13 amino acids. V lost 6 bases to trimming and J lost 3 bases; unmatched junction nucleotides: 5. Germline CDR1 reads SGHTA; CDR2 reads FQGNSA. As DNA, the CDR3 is TGTGCCAGCAGAAAGGCTAGCGGCTACGAGCAGTACTTC. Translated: CASRKASGYEQYF.

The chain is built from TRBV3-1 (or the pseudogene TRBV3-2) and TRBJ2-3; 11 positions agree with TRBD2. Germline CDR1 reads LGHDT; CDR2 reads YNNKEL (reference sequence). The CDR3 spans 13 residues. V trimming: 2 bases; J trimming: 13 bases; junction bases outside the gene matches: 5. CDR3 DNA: TGTGCCAGCAGCCAACTAGCGGGAGGCGTGAAGTATTTT. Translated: CASSQLAGGVKYF.

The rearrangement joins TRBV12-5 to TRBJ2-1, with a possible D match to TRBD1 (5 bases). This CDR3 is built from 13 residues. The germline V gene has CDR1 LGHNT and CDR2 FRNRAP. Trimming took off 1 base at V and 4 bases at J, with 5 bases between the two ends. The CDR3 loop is CASGLDRYNEQFF. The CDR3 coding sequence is TGTGCTAGTGGTTTGGACAGGTACAATGAGCAGTTCTTC.

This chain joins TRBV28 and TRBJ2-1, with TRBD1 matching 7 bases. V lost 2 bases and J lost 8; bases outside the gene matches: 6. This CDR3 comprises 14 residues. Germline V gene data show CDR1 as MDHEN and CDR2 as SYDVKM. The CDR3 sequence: CASSLVGGGYEQFF. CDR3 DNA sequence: TGTGCCAGCAGTTTAGTAGGGGGCGGGTATGAGCAGTTCTTC.

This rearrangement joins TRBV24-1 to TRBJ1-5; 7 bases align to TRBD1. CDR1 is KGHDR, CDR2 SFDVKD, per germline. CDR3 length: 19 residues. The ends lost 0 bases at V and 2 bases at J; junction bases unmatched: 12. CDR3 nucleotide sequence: TGTGCCACCAGTGATTTGTGGGACAGCCTTAGAGTGGGCAATCAGCCCCAGCATTTT. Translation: CATSDLWDSLRVGNQPQHF.

CDR3 DNA: TGTGCCAGTGCGCGACAACAGGGGACCAATGAAAAACTGTTTTTT. Residues: CASARQQGTNEKLFF. The V call is TRBV19, the J call TRBJ1-4, with 7 bases aligning to TRBD1. V lost 8 bases and J lost 5; bases outside the gene matches: 11. Germline loops: CDR1 LNHDA, CDR2 SQIVND (reference sequence). There are 15 residues in the CDR3.

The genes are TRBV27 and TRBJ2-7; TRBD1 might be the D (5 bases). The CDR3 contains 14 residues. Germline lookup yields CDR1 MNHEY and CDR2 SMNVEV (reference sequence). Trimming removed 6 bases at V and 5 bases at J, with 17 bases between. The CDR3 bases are TGTGCCAGCAGCCATAACGATCAGGGTAACGAGCAGTACTTC. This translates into CASSHNDQGNEQYF.

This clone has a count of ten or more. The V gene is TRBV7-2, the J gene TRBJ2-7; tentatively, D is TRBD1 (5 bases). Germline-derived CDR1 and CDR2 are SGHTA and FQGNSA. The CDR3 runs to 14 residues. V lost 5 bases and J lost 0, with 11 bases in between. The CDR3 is CASSPDMSSYEQYF. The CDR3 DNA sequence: TGTGCCAGCAGCCCGGACATGAGCTCCTACGAGCAGTACTTC.

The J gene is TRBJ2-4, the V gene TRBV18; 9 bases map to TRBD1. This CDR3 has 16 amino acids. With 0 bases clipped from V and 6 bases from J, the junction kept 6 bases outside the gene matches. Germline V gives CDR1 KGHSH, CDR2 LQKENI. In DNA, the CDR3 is TGTGCCAGCTCACCACCGTGGGACAGGGTTACAAACATTCAGTACTTC. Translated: CASSPPWDRVTNIQYF.

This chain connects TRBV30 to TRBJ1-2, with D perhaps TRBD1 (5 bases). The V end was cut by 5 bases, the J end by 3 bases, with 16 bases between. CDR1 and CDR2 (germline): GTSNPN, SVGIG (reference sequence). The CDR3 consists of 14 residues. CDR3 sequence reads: CAWGGLLRHYGYTF. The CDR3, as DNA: TGTGCCTGGGGGGGACTCCTAAGGCACTATGGCTACACCTTC.

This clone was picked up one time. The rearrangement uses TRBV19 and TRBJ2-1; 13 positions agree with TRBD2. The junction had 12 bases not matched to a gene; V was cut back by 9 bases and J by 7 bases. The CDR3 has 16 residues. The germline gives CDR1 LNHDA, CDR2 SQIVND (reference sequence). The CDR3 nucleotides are TGTGCCAGCACTACAGGACTAGCGGGAGCAGGGAATGAGCAGTTCTTC. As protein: CASTTGLAGAGNEQFF. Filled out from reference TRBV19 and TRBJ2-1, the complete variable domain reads DGGITQSPKYLFRKEGQNVTLSCEQNLNHDAMYWYRQDPGQGLRLIYYSQIVNDFQKGDIAEGYSVSREKKESFPLTVTSAQKNPTAFYLCASTTGLAGAGNEQFFGPGTRLTVL.

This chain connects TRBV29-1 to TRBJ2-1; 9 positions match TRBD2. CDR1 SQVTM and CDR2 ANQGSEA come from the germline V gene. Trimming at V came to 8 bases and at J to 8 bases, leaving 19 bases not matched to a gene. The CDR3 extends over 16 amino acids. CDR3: CSIFWWGGRADDEQFF. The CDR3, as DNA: TGCAGCATCTTCTGGTGGGGCGGGAGGGCGGACGATGAGCAGTTCTTC.

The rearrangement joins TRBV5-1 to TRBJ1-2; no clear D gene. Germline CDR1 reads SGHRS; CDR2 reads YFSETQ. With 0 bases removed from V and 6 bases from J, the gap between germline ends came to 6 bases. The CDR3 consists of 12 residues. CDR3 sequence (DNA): TGCGCCAGCAGCTTGGGAGGGAATGGCTACACCTTC. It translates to CASSLGGNGYTF.

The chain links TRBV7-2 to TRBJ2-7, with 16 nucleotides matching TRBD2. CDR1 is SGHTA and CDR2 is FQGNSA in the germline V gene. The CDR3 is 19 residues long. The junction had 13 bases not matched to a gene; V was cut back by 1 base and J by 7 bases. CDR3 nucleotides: TGTGCCAGCAGCTTAGAGGGGTCTCCGGGACTAGCGGGAGGGGGGGAGCAGTACTTC. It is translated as CASSLEGSPGLAGGGEQYF.

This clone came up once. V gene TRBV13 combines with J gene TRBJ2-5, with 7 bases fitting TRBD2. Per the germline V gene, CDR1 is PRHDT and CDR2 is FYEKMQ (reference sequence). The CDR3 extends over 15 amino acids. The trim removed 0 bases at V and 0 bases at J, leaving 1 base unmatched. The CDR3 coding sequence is TGTGCCAGCAGCTTAGGAGCGGGGTACCAAGAGACCCAGTACTTC. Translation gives CASSLGAGYQETQYF.

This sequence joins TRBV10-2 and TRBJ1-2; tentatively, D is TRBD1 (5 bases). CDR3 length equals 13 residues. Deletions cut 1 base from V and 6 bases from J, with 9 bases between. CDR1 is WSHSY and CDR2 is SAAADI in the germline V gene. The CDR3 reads CASSEWGVDGYTF. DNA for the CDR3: TGCGCCAGCAGTGAGTGGGGGGTGGATGGCTACACCTTC.